The present TCR beta chain was sequenced within a study of tumor-infiltrating lymphocytes in primary liver carcinoma. Study as a whole: Stage T1-T3 N0M0 tumors spanned about 4.2 to 10 cm.

The authors made TCR beta cDNA from 450 to 600 ng total RNA with a constant-region primer. The TCR beta library was amplified through three nested multiplex PCR rounds in a modified ARM-PCR procedure. For about 11 cycles apiece, the opening two PCR rounds ran with TRBV1-TRBV30 forward primers and a C-beta reverse primer. TCRdb re-called the multiplex PCR reads through MiXCR, storing one row per CDR3 protein. The sample has some 130,000 distinct CDR3 sequences, under 70% seen once. Co-extracting RNA and DNA was done with about 17-30 mg of unsorted bulk tissue as input. Through surgical resection, the patients' primary liver carcinoma was treated. Per the germline V gene, CDR1 is SQVTM and CDR2 is ANQGSEA. V lost 7 bases and J lost 4; bases outside the gene matches: 13. The CDR3 length is 16 residues. Points on this clonotype: As the CDR3 is not closed by the conserved phenylalanine or tryptophan, this likely results from a read error.

This clonotype was sampled from a woman aged 60-70 years with primary liver carcinoma and hepatitis B virus infection. The chain uses TRBV29-1 and TRBJ2-7; 13 bases line up with TRBD2. Sequenced: tumor-adjacent normal liver tissue. As DNA, the CDR3 is TGCAGCGCCAGACCGAGTGGGACTAGCGGGATTTACGAGCAGTACCAC. It codes for CSARPSGTSGIYEQYH.